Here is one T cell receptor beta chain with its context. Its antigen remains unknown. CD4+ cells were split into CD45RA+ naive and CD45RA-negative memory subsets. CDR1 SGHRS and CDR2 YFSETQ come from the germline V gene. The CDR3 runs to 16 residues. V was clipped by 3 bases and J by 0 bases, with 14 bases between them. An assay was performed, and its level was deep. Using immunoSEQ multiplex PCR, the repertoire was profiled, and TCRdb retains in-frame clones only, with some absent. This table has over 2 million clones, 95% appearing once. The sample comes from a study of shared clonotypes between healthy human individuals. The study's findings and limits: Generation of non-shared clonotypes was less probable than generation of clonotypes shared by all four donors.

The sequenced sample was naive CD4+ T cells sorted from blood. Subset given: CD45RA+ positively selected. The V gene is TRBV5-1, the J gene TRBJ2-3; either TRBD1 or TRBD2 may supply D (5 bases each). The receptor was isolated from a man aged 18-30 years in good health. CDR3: CASSWGGSSSTDTQYF. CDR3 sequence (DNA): TGCGCCAGCAGCTGGGGCGGGTCCTCTAGCACAGATACGCAGTATTTT.